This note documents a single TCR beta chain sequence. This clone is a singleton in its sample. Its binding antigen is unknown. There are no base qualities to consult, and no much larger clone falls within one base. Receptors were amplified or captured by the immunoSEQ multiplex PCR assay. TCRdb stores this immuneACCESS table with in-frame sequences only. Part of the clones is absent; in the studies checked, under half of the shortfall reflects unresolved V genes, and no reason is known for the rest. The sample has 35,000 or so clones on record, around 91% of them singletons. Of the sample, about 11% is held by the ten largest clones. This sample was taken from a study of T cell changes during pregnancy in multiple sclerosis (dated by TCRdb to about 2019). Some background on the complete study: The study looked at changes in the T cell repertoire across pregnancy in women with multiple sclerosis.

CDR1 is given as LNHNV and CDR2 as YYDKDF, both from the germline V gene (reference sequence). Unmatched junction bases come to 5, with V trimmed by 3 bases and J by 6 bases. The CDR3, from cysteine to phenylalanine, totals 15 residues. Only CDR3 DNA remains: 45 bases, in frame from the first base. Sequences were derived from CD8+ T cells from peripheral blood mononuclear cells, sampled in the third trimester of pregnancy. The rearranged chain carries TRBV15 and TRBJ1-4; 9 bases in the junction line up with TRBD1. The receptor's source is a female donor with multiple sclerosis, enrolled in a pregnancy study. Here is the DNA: TGTGCCACCAGCAGGAAGACAGGGGGAGATGAAAAACTGTTTTTT. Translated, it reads CATSRKTGGDEKLFF.